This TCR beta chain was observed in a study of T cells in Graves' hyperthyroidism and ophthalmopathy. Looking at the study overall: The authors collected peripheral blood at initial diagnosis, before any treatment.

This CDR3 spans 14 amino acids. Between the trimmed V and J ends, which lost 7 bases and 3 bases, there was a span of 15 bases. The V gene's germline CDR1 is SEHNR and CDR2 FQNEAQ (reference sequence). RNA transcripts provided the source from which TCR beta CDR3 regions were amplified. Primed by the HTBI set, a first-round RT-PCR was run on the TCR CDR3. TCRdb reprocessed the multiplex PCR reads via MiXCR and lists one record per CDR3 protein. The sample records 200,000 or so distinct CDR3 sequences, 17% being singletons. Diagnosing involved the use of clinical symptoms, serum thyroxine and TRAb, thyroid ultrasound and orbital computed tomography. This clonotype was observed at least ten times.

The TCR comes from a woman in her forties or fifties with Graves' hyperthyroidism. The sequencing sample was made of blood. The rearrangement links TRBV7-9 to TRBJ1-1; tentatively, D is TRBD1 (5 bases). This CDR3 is CASNPDRPYTEAFF. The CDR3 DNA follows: TGTGCCAGCAACCCCGACAGACCTTACACTGAAGCTTTCTTT.